The clone carrying this TCR beta chain appeared a single time. Germline CDR1 SGHTA, CDR2 FQGNSA. The CDR3 is 14 amino acids. The germline V and J ends were trimmed by 5 bases and 1 base, with 10 bases remaining between them. The data were taken from a study of control samples from healthy donors and cancer patients. Measured with immunoSEQ multiplex PCR; TCRdb has only the in-frame clones, and not every one. The sample lists tens of thousands of clones; 90% were seen once. The J gene is TRBJ2-3, the V gene TRBV7-2, with no clear D. The clonotype originates from a man aged 55-75 years with colorectal cancer. The sequenced sample consisted of PBMCs. Here the CDR3 reads CASSTLQGTDTQYF. The CDR3 nucleotides read TGTGCCAGCAGCACCCTCCAGGGCACAGATACGCAGTATTTT. Together with reference TRBV7-2 and TRBJ2-3, the CDR3 gives the full variable domain: GAGVSQSPSNKVTEKGKDVELRCDPISGHTALYWYRQSLGQGLEFLIYFQGNSAPDKSGLPSDRFSAERTGGSVSTLTIQRTQQEDSAVYLCASSTLQGTDTQYFGPGTRLTVL.